The 24 T cell receptor beta chains reported below all come from one sample, sequenced in a study of blood T cells in healthy people across ages. Sample-barcoded 5' priming and a J-beta primer mix drove a second PCR of roughly 7 to 11 cycles. TCRdb itself ran the 5' RACE reads through MiXCR, one entry per CDR3 protein. Of around 800,000 distinct CDR3 sequences listed, around 68% were seen once; the top ten hold 25% to 30%. The sample consisted of blood. These receptor sequences come from a young man in good health.

This chain links TRBV3-1 with TRBJ2-7, with D maybe TRBD2 (5 bases). Gene TRBJ2-5 matches the end of the DNA better, so the J call may be wrong. The germline CDR1 and CDR2 sequences are LGHDT and YNNKEL (reference sequence). This CDR3 is 14 amino acids long. CDR3 in amino acids: CASSQDTRLETQYF. The CDR3 coding sequence is TGTGCCAGCAGCCAAGATACTAGGCTGGAGACCCAGTACTTC.

On this clonotype itself: A junction end diverges from the germline sequence, so it may reflect a read error. The chain joins TRBV5-1 to TRBJ2-5; possibly TRBD2 for D (6 bases). This CDR3 contains 17 residues. Germline V gene lookup returns CDR1 SGHRS and CDR2 YFSETQ. CDR3 DNA sequence: TGTGCCAGCAGCTCCGGAATCGCTCGGGCTAGCGTAAGGGAGCAGTACTTC. This sequence encodes CASSSGIARASVREQYF.

The chain couples TRBV6-6 to TRBJ2-5; 11 nucleotides align to TRBD2. Germline V gives CDR1 MNHNY, CDR2 SVGAGI (reference sequence). J was trimmed by 7 bases and V by 5 bases; bases with no gene match: 12. The CDR3 covers 16 residues. The chain's CDR3 is CASSQLTSGATGTQYF. CDR3 DNA: TGTGCCAGCAGTCAGTTGACTAGCGGGGCGACCGGGACCCAGTACTTC.

The CDR3 protein is CASSGQKGAKETQYF. In DNA, the CDR3 is TGTGCCAGCAGCGGCCAGAAGGGAGCCAAAGAGACCCAGTACTTC. The chain links TRBV7-2 to TRBJ2-5, with D maybe TRBD2 (5 bases). CDR1 SGHTA and CDR2 FQGNSA come from the germline V gene. V was clipped by 5 bases and J by 3 bases, with 16 bases between them. The CDR3 runs 15 residues.

V is TRBV7-9 and J is TRBJ1-6, with D perhaps matching TRBD1 (5 bases). Germline-derived CDR1 and CDR2 are SEHNR and FQNEAQ (reference sequence). This CDR3 is 14 amino acids long. Trimming left V 6 bases short and J 8 bases short, with 14 bases between. CDR3 nucleotides: TGTGCCAGCAGACTAACCGGGACGCATTCACCCCTCCACTTT. The encoded protein is CASRLTGTHSPLHF.

J is TRBJ2-3 and V is TRBV7-8; weak D call: TRBD2 (5 bases). From germline, CDR1 is SGHVS and CDR2 FQNEAQ. The CDR3 has 17 residues. The germline V and J ends were trimmed by 1 base and 4 bases, with 18 bases remaining between them. CDR3 protein: CASSLGTRLVGADTQYF. The CDR3 region has the DNA TGTGCCAGCAGCTTAGGGACTCGTCTAGTCGGAGCAGATACGCAGTATTTT.

This clonotype appeared a single time. CDR3 sequence reads: CASSEVLQGGETQYF. DNA for the CDR3: TGTGCCAGCAGTGAAGTCTTACAGGGAGGAGAGACCCAGTACTTC. The chain combines TRBV6-1 with TRBJ2-5; D may match TRBD1 or TRBD2 (6 bases each). Per the germline V gene, CDR1 is MNHNS and CDR2 is SASEGT. V was clipped by 1 base and J by 4 bases, with 13 bases between them. The CDR3 loop spans 15 amino acids.

This chain joins TRBV20-1 and TRBJ1-6; D perhaps matches TRBD1 (5 bases). Germline CDR1 is DFQATT and CDR2 is SNEGSKA (reference sequence). The CDR3 has 16 residues. V gave up 0 bases and J gave up 4 bases, with 13 bases separating them. This CDR3 reads CSARDGGRDYNSPLHF. DNA of the CDR3: TGCAGTGCTAGAGATGGCGGCAGGGATTATAATTCACCCCTCCACTTT.

V usage is TRBV12-3 or TRBV12-4 and J usage is TRBJ2-7, with D possibly matching TRBD1 (6 bases). The CDR3 runs to 13 residues. V lost 6 bases to trimming and J lost 2 bases, with 11 bases between them. The CDR3 DNA is TGTGCCAGCAGGCGACAGGCCGCCTACGAGCAGTACTTC. As protein: CASRRQAAYEQYF.

This chain connects TRBV4-2 to TRBJ2-7; TRBD2 aligns across 9 bases. CDR3 length: 15 residues. Germline CDR1 and CDR2: LGHNA and YNFKEQ. V trimming: 2 bases; J trimming: 5 bases; junction bases outside the gene matches: 7. The CDR3 reads CASSQPGLAGHEQYF. The CDR3 nucleotides read TGTGCCAGCAGCCAACCGGGACTAGCTGGCCACGAGCAGTACTTC.

This chain joins TRBV6-2 or TRBV6-3 and TRBJ2-5, with a possible D match to TRBD2 (6 bases). This CDR3 has 14 amino acids. V was pared by 6 bases and J by 1 base, with 12 bases between. The V gene's germline CDR1 is MNHEY and CDR2 SVGEGT. CDR3 region: CASSSGSLQETQYF. The DNA of the CDR3 is TGTGCCAGCAGCTCCGGGAGCCTCCAAGAGACCCAGTACTTC.

V and J are TRBV7-9 and TRBJ1-2; a possible D gene is TRBD1 (5 bases). The V gene lost 3 bases and the J gene lost 12 bases, with 11 bases spanning the gap. This CDR3 spans 11 amino acids. Germline V lookup: CDR1 SEHNR, CDR2 FQNEAQ (reference sequence). The CDR3 reads CASSFGGRDTF. DNA for the CDR3: TGTGCCAGCAGCTTCGGCGGCAGGGACACCTTC.

This clonotype was observed a single time. The junction does not match germline at one end; this may be a read error. The chain uses TRBV27 and TRBJ1-4; TRBD1 might be the D (6 bases). In germline, CDR1 is MNHEY, CDR2 SMNVEV (reference sequence). This CDR3 comprises 16 residues. In DNA form, the CDR3 reads TGTGCCGGCAGTTACCACAGGGCCCAGGGTAATGAAAAACTGTTTTTT. Residues: CAGSYHRAQGNEKLFF.

The chain joins TRBV12-3 or TRBV12-4 to TRBJ2-5; tentatively, D is TRBD1 (6 bases). The J call may be mistaken, given a closer DNA end match to TRBJ2-7. CDR3 size: 15 residues. In nucleotides, the CDR3 is TGTGCCAGCAGTTTAAGGGGGTGGAGGACCGTCGAGCAGTACTTC. Its protein product is CASSLRGWRTVEQYF.

In nucleotides, the CDR3 is TGTGCCAGCACCACCTTCCCCGACTATGGCTACACCTTC. It encodes CASTTFPDYGYTF. The V gene is TRBV6-6, the J gene TRBJ1-2, with D unresolved. Trimming cost V 7 bases and J 3 bases, with 12 bases left between them. This CDR3 is 13 amino acids long. Germline loops: CDR1 MNHNY, CDR2 SVGAGI (reference sequence).

This rearrangement joins TRBV5-1 to TRBJ2-2, with 9 nucleotides matching TRBD2. The CDR3 covers 16 residues. The germline V gene encodes CDR1 SGHRS and CDR2 YFSETQ. Germline trimming cut 2 bases from V and 1 base from J; bases unmatched to any gene: 3. The DNA of the CDR3 is TGCGCCAGCAGCTTCTTAGCGGGGGAGAACACCGGGGAGCTGTTTTTT. Translated, it gives CASSFLAGENTGELFF.

The genes are TRBV6-2 or TRBV6-3 and TRBJ2-1; 12 nucleotides align to TRBD2. The CDR3 sequence is 17 residues long. Unmatched junction bases numbered 3, after V lost 0 bases and J lost 3 bases. Germline V lookup: CDR1 MNHEY, CDR2 SVGEGT. CDR3 protein: CASSYSASGGDYNEQFF. The CDR3 bases are TGTGCCAGCAGTTACTCGGCTAGCGGGGGGGACTACAATGAGCAGTTCTTC.

The gene calls are TRBV11-2 and TRBJ2-3; 9 bases are shared with TRBD1. The CDR3 is made up of 15 amino acids. The V gene's germline CDR1 is SGHAT and CDR2 FQNNGV. V shed 5 bases, J shed 7 bases, and the junction held 10 bases outside the gene matches. CDR3 loop: CASSAGTGRGHTQYF. The DNA for the CDR3 is TGTGCCAGCAGCGCTGGGACAGGGCGAGGTCATACGCAGTATTTT. Full variable domain (outside the CDR3, taken from reference TRBV11-2 and TRBJ2-3): EAGVAQSPRYKIIEKRQSVAFWCNPISGHATLYWYQQILGQGPKLLIQFQNNGVVDDSQLPKDRFSAERLKGVDSTLKIQPAKLEDSAVYLCASSAGTGRGHTQYFGPGTRLTVL.

Note on this clonotype: Germline is not matched at one junction end, which may reflect a read error. The rearrangement links TRBV3-1 to TRBJ2-3; 8 bases agree with TRBD2. There are 15 residues in the CDR3. Germline V lookup: CDR1 LGHDT, CDR2 YNNKEL (reference sequence). The chain's CDR3 is CANSDSGDRTDTQYF. CDR3 coding DNA: TGTGCCAACAGCGATAGCGGGGATCGCACAGATACGCAGTATTTT.

The gene calls are TRBV7-6 and TRBJ2-3; 8 nucleotides agree with TRBD1. The CDR3 has 15 amino acids. Germline CDR1 is SGHVS and CDR2 is FNYEAQ. The ends lost 7 bases at V and 0 bases at J; junction bases unmatched: 6. For the CDR3, the DNA is TGTGCCAGCAAAGCTGGACAGGGAAGCACAGATACGCAGTATTTT. As protein: CASKAGQGSTDTQYF.

The chain recombines TRBV28 with TRBJ2-7, with a tentative D call TRBD1 (6 bases). In germline, CDR1 is MDHEN, CDR2 SYDVKM. This CDR3 is built from 13 residues. Deletions cut 6 bases from V and 5 bases from J, with 14 bases between. This CDR3 reads CASRAQGYNEQYF. The CDR3 DNA reads TGTGCCAGCAGGGCCCAGGGGTACAACGAGCAGTACTTC.

In this sample, this clonotype is medium-sized. The chain carries TRBV20-1 and TRBJ2-4; D gene unclear. This CDR3 spans 15 amino acids. Trimming removed 5 bases at V and 0 bases at J, with 14 bases between. CDR1 and CDR2 (germline): DFQATT, SNEGSKA (reference sequence). This CDR3 is CSAPGGGVAKNIQYF. The CDR3, as DNA: TGCAGTGCTCCAGGCGGCGGCGTAGCCAAAAACATTCAGTACTTC.

V and J are TRBV29-1 and TRBJ1-1, with D uncertain. Germline V gene sequence: CDR1 SQVTM, CDR2 ANQGSEA. The CDR3 totals 14 residues. With 1 base removed from V and 5 bases from J, the gap between germline ends came to 14 bases. The CDR3 spells CSVEGSGWGTEAFF. The CDR3 coding sequence is TGCAGCGTTGAAGGGTCGGGTTGGGGTACTGAAGCTTTCTTT.

This rearrangement joins TRBV15 to TRBJ2-1; a weak D match, TRBD2 (5 bases). Per the germline V gene, CDR1 is LNHNV and CDR2 is YYDKDF (reference sequence). V gave up 0 bases and J gave up 8 bases, with 26 bases separating them. This CDR3 region has 19 residues. The CDR3 sequence: CATSREEVSYHSLWHEQFF. CDR3 sequence (DNA): TGTGCCACCAGCAGAGAGGAGGTCAGTTATCATTCTCTATGGCATGAGCAGTTCTTC.